A selection of T cell receptor beta chains follows, all from one sample in a study of T cells in Graves' hyperthyroidism and ophthalmopathy. TCRdb re-derived calls from the multiplex PCR reads in MiXCR, one entry per CDR3 protein. This sample has 370,000 or so distinct CDR3 sequences, with more than 15% found just once. Sequenced material: blood. These TCRs come from a woman aged 18-30 years with Graves' hyperthyroidism that later progressed to Graves' ophthalmopathy. Both conserved end residues are trimmed from each CDR3.

j_call v_call cdr3_aa
TRBJ2-2 TRBV5-1 ASSLVAGVTGELF
TRBJ2-5 TRBV28 ASSPPYRQLGETQY
TRBJ2-1 TRBV5-1 ASISGDYNEQF
TRBJ1-5 TRBV20-1 SARDQGQGRLHSNQPQH
TRBJ1-6 TRBV19 ASTYDLHTNSPLH
TRBJ1-4 TRBV3-1 ASSQDFEKLF
TRBJ2-7 TRBV4-1 ASSQEGATLSYEQY
TRBJ2-3 TRBV6-1 ASRDGSGATDTQY
TRBJ2-7 TRBV20-1 SGRGHGYEQY
TRBJ2-7 TRBV18 ASSPIDHEQY
TRBJ2-3 TRBV3-1 ASSPNRGLTDTQY
TRBJ2-3 TRBV7-8 ASSLLGFEGYTDTQY
TRBJ2-1 TRBV12-3/TRBV12-4 ASSRLAGFHEQF
TRBJ2-1 TRBV10-3 ASSGGESGTYNEQF
TRBJ2-6 TRBV4-2 ASSQDWTALSGANVLT
TRBJ2-7 TRBV27 ASSPGLGSYEQY
TRBJ1-2 TRBV5-5 ASSLTQHGPAEPPNYGYT
TRBJ2-1 TRBV2 AGHGTSGRGGEQF
TRBJ2-7 TRBV6-1 ASRAGQGRSYEQY
TRBJ2-2 TRBV5-1 ASSFLNSGMNTGELF
TRBJ1-4 TRBV28 ASSTGQGETHEKLF
TRBJ1-4 TRBV27 ASSLSGEKLF
TRBJ1-1 TRBV7-2 ASSASGGGTEAF
TRBJ2-2 TRBV6-2/TRBV6-3 ASTGFLSGGTGELF
TRBJ2-1 TRBV28 ASSFWTDRFRLVDEQF
TRBJ2-1 TRBV6-6 ASSYSTDGEQF
TRBJ2-7 TRBV9 ASSAGGVEEQY
TRBJ2-4 TRBV28 ASSQLRTAQGIAKNIQY
TRBJ2-7 TRBV24-1 ATSEGGKSYEQY
TRBJ2-7 TRBV19 ASSSGRAGEQY
TRBJ2-3 TRBV27 ASSLSPSPLDTQY
TRBJ2-3 TRBV7-9 ASSLAEAGWTDTQY
TRBJ2-1 TRBV20-1 SAALPRSGLFNEQF
TRBJ2-4 TRBV27 ASSPTGRPNIQY
TRBJ1-5 TRBV30 ACRTGSNQPQH
TRBJ2-5 TRBV7-9 ASSPPGAGQETQY
TRBJ2-7 TRBV20-1 SATRGGTYEQY
TRBJ2-7 TRBV20-1 SARGSGSYEQY
TRBJ2-3 TRBV28 ASRSGHFSTDTQY
TRBJ2-5 TRBV5-1 ASSLAPSQMGY
TRBJ1-2 TRBV7-9 ASSSIGQIYGYT
TRBJ1-2 TRBV19 ASSILVTGQRNYGYT
TRBJ1-4 TRBV6-6 ASSYQPGYEKLF
TRBJ2-2 TRBV28 ASTGPRGQGYTGELF
TRBJ2-7 TRBV5-1 ASSLGQALPYEQY
TRBJ1-1 TRBV10-2 ASSEQGRTEAF
TRBJ2-3 TRBV6-1 ATFLSGTLTKHADTQY
TRBJ1-5 TRBV2 ASSAQGQSNQPQH
TRBJ2-3 TRBV20-1 SAYELAGGTDTQY
TRBJ1-1 TRBV30 AGIKHPNTEAF
TRBJ2-1 TRBV6-1 ASRRSLARDNEQF
TRBJ2-5 TRBV30 AWSVQNRLAETQY
TRBJ2-7 TRBV7-8 ASSFAPAGRGEQY
TRBJ2-5 TRBV12-3/TRBV12-4 ASSETSGQETQY
TRBJ2-1 TRBV2 ASRGWTSGRYNEQF
TRBJ1-6 TRBV20-1 SARVFGTENNSPLH
TRBJ1-2 TRBV30 AWRSTGFGYT
TRBJ2-1 TRBV5-1 ASSLGGLEIYNEQF
TRBJ2-1 TRBV2 ASTKSPLAAAFEQF
TRBJ2-7 TRBV6-5 ASSYSAGSSSYEQY